Reported below is one T cell receptor (beta chain). Germline V gene sequence: CDR1 KGHDR, CDR2 SFDVKD. The CDR3 consists of 16 residues. Trimming pared 1 base from V and 0 bases from J, leaving 8 bases between. These data are taken from a study of patients and donors after allogeneic stem cell transplantation. TCRdb ran MiXCR on the RT-PCR reads and lists one entry per CDR3 protein. Of roughly 960,000 distinct CDR3 sequences in the sample, 18% were seen once. Sequencing used blood, either unsorted or a sorted T cell fraction (not recorded which). The receptor comes from a human donor who was either an allogeneic HSCT recipient or a stem cell or donor lymphocyte infusion donor (not recorded which). It is not recorded whose cells these are; they may come from a transplant donor. The chain recombines TRBV24-1 with TRBJ2-2; the D is unclear. The DNA for the CDR3 is TGTGCCACCAGTGATTTAGGCCAGACGAACACCGGGGAGCTGTTTTTT. This codes for CATSDLGQTNTGELFF.